One sample yielded the 10 T cell receptor beta chains listed below, sequenced in a study of cytotoxic CD8 clonotypes in ibrutinib-treated CLL. TCRdb keeps only in-frame clones here, not all; method: immunoSEQ multiplex PCR. The table lists more than 110,000 clones, around 81% of them singletons. The sample consisted of PBMCs, taken after 36 months of ibrutinib treatment. These receptors were taken from a human donor with chronic lymphocytic leukemia.

This clone turned up a few times. CDR3 sequence reads: CASRPGQMNTEAFF. The CDR3 DNA reads as TGTGCCAGCAGACCGGGACAGATGAACACTGAAGCTTTCTTT. V gene TRBV6-5 combines with J gene TRBJ1-1; 7 nucleotides line up with TRBD1. From germline, CDR1 is MNHEY and CDR2 SVGAGI. The CDR3 loop spans 14 amino acids. V lost 6 bases, J lost 0 bases, and 4 bases stayed unmatched.

The rearrangement joins TRBV19 to TRBJ1-5, with 7 bases aligning to TRBD1. The germline V gene encodes CDR1 LNHDA and CDR2 SQIVND (reference sequence). The V gene end was trimmed by 4 bases and the J gene end by 4 bases; junction bases not matched to a gene: 10. This CDR3 comprises 16 residues. CDR3 protein: CASSRGGQKYNQPQHF. The CDR3 nucleotides are TGTGCCAGTAGTAGGGGGGGACAGAAATATAATCAGCCCCAGCATTTT.

V is TRBV19 and J is TRBJ2-7, with TRBD2 matching over 11 bases. This CDR3 contains 15 residues. J gave up 3 bases and V 6 bases, and 7 bases lay outside the gene matches. CDR1 and CDR2 (germline): LNHDA, SQIVND (reference sequence). CDR3 loop: CASRPTSGSFYEQYF. The CDR3 DNA reads as TGTGCCAGTAGGCCCACTAGCGGGAGTTTCTACGAGCAGTACTTC.

The sample holds a few counts of this clone. V and J are TRBV10-3 and TRBJ1-3; no firm D call. The CDR3 has 13 amino acids. The germline V gene encodes CDR1 ENHRY and CDR2 SYGVKD. Trimming removed 4 bases at V and 10 bases at J, with 14 bases between. This chain's CDR3 is CAISAFSVETIYF. The CDR3 DNA is TGTGCCATCAGTGCATTTTCCGTTGAGACCATATATTTT.

This chain connects TRBV7-2 to TRBJ2-7, with 7 bases that match TRBD2. V lost 8 bases and J lost 4; bases outside the gene matches: 5. The CDR3 runs 12 residues. The V gene's germline CDR1 is SGHTA and CDR2 FQGNSA. CDR3 nucleotide sequence: TGTGCCAGCCGGGGGGTCGATTACGAGCAGTACTTC. It codes for CASRGVDYEQYF.

The rearrangement uses TRBV2 and TRBJ2-1; 11 bases are shared with TRBD2. V dropped 7 bases and J dropped 4; count of bases not matched to a gene: 6. This CDR3 has 15 residues. Germline loops: CDR1 SNHLY, CDR2 FYNNEI. The CDR3 spells CASTQTSGVYNEQFF. The DNA for the CDR3 is TGTGCCAGCACCCAGACTAGCGGGGTATACAATGAGCAGTTCTTC.

V gene TRBV5-6 combines with J gene TRBJ2-7, with TRBD1 identical over 10 bases. In germline, CDR1 is SGHDT, CDR2 YYEEEE. V trimming: 4 bases; J trimming: 3 bases; junction bases outside the gene matches: 10. The CDR3 loop spans 16 amino acids. DNA of the CDR3: TGTGCCAGCAGCAGAATGACAGGGGGCTACCTCTACGAGCAGTACTTC. It translates to CASSRMTGGYLYEQYF.

The gene calls are TRBV5-1 and TRBJ2-5, with TRBD2 identical over 14 bases. V shed 6 bases, J shed 5 bases, and the junction held 6 bases outside the gene matches. The length of the CDR3 is 15 residues. Germline V gene lookup returns CDR1 SGHRS and CDR2 YFSETQ. This chain's CDR3 is CASTMTSGGAETQYF. The CDR3 region has the DNA TGCGCCAGCACAATGACTAGCGGGGGGGCGGAGACCCAGTACTTC.

The rearrangement joins TRBV19 to TRBJ1-6; D is unclear. Trimming stripped 5 bases from V and 4 bases from J, with 9 bases between. The CDR3 contains 14 residues. CDR1 is LNHDA, CDR2 SQIVND, per germline (reference sequence). CDR3 sequence: CASSPGSYNSPLHF. DNA of the CDR3: TGTGCCAGTAGTCCCGGGAGTTATAATTCACCCCTCCACTTT. Complete variable domain (other parts from reference TRBV19 and TRBJ1-6): DGGITQSPKYLFRKEGQNVTLSCEQNLNHDAMYWYRQDPGQGLRLIYYSQIVNDFQKGDIAEGYSVSREKKESFPLTVTSAQKNPTAFYLCASSPGSYNSPLHFGNGTRLTVT.

This clone appeared a few times. This chain uses TRBV6-5 with TRBJ1-1; 9 nucleotides line up with TRBD1. Trimming cost V 5 bases and J 6 bases; bases outside gene matches: 7. Germline CDR1 and CDR2: MNHEY and SVGAGI. The CDR3 extends over 14 amino acids. Written as DNA, the CDR3 is TGTGCCAGCAGTACCGGACAGGGGAGCGCTGAAGCTTTCTTT. It specifies CASSTGQGSAEAFF.